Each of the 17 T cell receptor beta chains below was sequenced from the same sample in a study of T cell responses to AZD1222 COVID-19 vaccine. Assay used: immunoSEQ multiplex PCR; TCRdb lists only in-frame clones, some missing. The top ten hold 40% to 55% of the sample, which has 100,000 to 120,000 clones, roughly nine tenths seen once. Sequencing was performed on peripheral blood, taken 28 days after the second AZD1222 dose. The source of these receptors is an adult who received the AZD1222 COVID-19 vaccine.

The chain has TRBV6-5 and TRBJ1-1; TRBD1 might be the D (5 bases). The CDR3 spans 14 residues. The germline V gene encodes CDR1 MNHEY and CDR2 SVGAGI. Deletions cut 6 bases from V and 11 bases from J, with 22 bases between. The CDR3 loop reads CASSPGGIILGAFF. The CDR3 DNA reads TGTGCCAGCAGCCCGGGGGGGATTATACTTGGGGCTTTCTTT.

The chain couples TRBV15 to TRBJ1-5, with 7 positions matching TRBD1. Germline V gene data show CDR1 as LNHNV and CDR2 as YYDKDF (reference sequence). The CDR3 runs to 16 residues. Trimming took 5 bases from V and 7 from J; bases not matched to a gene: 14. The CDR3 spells CATSGGRQGDGQPQHF. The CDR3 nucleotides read TGTGCCACCAGCGGGGGAAGACAGGGAGACGGGCAGCCCCAGCATTTT.

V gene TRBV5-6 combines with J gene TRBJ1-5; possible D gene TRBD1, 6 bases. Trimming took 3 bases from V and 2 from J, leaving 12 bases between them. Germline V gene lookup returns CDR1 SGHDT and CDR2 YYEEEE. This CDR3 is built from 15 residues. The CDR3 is CASSSYRDGNQPQHF. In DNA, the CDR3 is TGTGCCAGCAGCTCCTACAGGGACGGCAATCAGCCCCAGCATTTT.

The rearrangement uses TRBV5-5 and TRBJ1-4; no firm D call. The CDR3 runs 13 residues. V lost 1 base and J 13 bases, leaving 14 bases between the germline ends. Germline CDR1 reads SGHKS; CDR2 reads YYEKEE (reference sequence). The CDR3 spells CASSLPGSQGLFF. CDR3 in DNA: TGTGCCAGCAGCTTGCCCGGGTCGCAAGGACTGTTTTTT.

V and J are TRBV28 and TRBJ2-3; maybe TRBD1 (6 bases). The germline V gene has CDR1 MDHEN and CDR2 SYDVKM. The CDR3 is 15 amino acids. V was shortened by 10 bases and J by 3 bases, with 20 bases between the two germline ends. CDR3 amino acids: CAIGMKQQGTDTQYF. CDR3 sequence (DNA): TGTGCCATCGGGATGAAACAACAGGGAACAGATACGCAGTATTTT.

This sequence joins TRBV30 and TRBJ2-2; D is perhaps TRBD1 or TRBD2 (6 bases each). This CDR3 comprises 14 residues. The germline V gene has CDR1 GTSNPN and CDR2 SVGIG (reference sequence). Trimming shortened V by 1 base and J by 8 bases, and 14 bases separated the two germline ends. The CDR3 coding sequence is TGTGCCTGGAGTGGAGGAGGGGGTCCGGGGGAGCTGTTTTTT. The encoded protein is CAWSGGGGPGELFF.

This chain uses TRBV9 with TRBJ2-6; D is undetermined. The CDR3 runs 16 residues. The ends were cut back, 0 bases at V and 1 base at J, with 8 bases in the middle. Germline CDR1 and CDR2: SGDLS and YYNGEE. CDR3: CASSVEPDSGANVLTF. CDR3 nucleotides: TGTGCCAGCAGCGTAGAGCCCGATTCTGGGGCCAACGTCCTGACTTTC.

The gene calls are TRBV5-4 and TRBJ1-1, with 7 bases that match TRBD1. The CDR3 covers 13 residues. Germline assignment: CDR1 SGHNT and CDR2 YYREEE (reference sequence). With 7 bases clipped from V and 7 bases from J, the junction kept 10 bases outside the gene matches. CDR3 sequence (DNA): TGTGCCAGCCGCCGGGATCGGGACAGTGAAGCTTTCTTT. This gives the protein CASRRDRDSEAFF.

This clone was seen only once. CDR3 nucleotides: TGTGCCAGCAGCTTGATAGGGAACACTGAAGCTTTCTTT. This encodes CASSLIGNTEAFF. This chain links TRBV5-4 with TRBJ1-1; D is unresolved. The CDR3 loop spans 13 amino acids. From germline, CDR1 is SGHNT and CDR2 YYREEE (reference sequence). V dropped 1 base and J dropped 1 base, with 5 bases sitting between them. Looking up the rest from reference TRBV5-4 and TRBJ1-1 gives the full variable domain: ETGVTQSPTHLIKTRGQQVTLRCSSQSGHNTVSWYQQALGQGPQFIFQYYREEENGRGNFPPRFSGLQFPNYSSELNVNALELDDSALYLCASSLIGNTEAFFGQGTRLTVV.

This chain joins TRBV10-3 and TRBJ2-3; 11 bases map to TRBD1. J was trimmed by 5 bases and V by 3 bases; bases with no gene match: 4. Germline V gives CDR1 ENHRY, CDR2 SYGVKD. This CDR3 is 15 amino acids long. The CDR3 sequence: CAISDPGQGGDTQYF. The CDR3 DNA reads TGTGCCATCAGTGACCCGGGACAGGGGGGAGATACGCAGTATTTT.

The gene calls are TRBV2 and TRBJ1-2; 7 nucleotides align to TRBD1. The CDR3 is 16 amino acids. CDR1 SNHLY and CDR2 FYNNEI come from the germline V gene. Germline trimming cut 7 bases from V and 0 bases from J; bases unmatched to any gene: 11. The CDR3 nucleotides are TGTGCCAGCATTATTCAGGGGGGGATTTCTAACTATGGCTACACCTTC. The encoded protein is CASIIQGGISNYGYTF.

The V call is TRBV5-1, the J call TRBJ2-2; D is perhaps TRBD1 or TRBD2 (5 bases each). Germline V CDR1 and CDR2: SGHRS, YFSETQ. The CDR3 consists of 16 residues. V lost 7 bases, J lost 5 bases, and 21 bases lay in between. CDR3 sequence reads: CASGTGSSTSTGELFF. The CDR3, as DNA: TGCGCCAGCGGGACGGGATCGTCCACCTCTACCGGGGAGCTGTTTTTT.

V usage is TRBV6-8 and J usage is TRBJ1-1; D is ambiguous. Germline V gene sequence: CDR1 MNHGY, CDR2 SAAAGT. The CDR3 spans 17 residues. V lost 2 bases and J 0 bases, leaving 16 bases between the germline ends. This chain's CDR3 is CASSYRTYPGMNTEAFF. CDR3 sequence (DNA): TGTGCCAGCAGTTACCGAACCTACCCTGGGATGAACACTGAAGCTTTCTTT.

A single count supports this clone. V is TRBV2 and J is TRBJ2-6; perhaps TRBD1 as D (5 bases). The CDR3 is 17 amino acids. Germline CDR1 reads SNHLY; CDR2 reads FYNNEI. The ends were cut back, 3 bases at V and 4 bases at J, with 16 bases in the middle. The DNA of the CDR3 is TGTGCCAGCAGTGATCGCCAGGGTCGCACCGGGGCCAACGTCCTGACTTTC. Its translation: CASSDRQGRTGANVLTF.

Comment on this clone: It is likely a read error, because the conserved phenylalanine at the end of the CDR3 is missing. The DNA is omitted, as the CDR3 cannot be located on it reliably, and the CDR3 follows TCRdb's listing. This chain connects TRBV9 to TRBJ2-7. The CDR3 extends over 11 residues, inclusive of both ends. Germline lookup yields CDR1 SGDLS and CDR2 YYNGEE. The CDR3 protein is CASSFRIHPTL.

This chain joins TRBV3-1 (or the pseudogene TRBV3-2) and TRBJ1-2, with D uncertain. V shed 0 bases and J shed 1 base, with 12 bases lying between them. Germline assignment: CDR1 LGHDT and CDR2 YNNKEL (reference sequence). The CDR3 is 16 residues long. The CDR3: CASSQEPLLDNYGYTF. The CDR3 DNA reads TGTGCCAGCAGCCAAGAACCGCTACTGGATAACTATGGCTACACCTTC.

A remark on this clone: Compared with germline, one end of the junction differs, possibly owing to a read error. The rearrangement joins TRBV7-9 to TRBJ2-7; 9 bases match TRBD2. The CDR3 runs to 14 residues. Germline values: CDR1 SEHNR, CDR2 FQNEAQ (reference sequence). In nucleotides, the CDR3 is TGTGCCAGCAGCTATAACAGGGGATCGGGACTAGCCTTTTTC. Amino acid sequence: CASSYNRGSGLAFF.